These 9 T cell receptor beta chains share one sample of origin, sequenced in a study of identifying expanded T cells in peripheral blood. The method was immunoSEQ multiplex PCR; TCRdb's version includes in-frame clones alone and lacks a portion of them. The sample includes approximately 100,000 clones, about 88% seen only once; the top ten take around 8.3%. Sequenced: blood. These receptors all come from a person aged 18 to 70 in good health.

CDR3 amino acids: CASSERQGIRYGYTF. CDR3 bases: TGTGCCAGCAGTGAAAGGCAGGGGATCCGGTATGGCTACACCTTC. The genes are TRBV2 and TRBJ1-2, with D possibly matching TRBD1 (6 bases). This CDR3 spans 15 amino acids. The V and J ends lost 2 bases and 5 bases respectively, with 15 bases between them. Looked up from germline, CDR1 is SNHLY and CDR2 is FYNNEI.

The chain couples TRBV6-5 to TRBJ2-6; either TRBD1 or TRBD2 may supply D (5 bases each). The V end lost 2 bases, the J end lost 2 bases, and 7 bases lay between the germline ends. The CDR3 is 15 residues long. Germline CDR1 and CDR2: MNHEY and SVGAGI. Written as DNA, the CDR3 is TGTGCCAGCAGTTACCGGGGCACTGGGGCCAACGTCCTGACTTTC. As protein: CASSYRGTGANVLTF.

J is TRBJ2-3 and V is TRBV7-2; D remains unclear. The germline CDR1 and CDR2 sequences are SGHTA and FQGNSA. V gave up 2 bases and J gave up 0 bases, with 0 bases separating them. CDR3 length: 12 amino acids. The CDR3 sequence: CASSLSTDTQYF. DNA for the CDR3: TGTGCCAGCAGCTTAAGCACAGATACGCAGTATTTT.

The chain combines TRBV5-5 with TRBJ2-7, with 8 bases that match TRBD2. Germline CDR1 and CDR2: SGHKS and YYEKEE (reference sequence). After removal of 4 bases from V and 2 bases from J, the junction contained 5 bases not matched to a gene. The CDR3 is made up of 14 amino acids. Here the CDR3 reads CASSPTSGPYEQYF. CDR3 nucleotides: TGTGCCAGCAGCCCTACTAGCGGCCCCTACGAGCAGTACTTC.

The genes are TRBV5-5 and TRBJ1-2; no definite D call. V lost 0 bases and J lost 1, with 10 bases in between. This CDR3 has 15 residues. The germline V gene has CDR1 SGHKS and CDR2 YYEKEE (reference sequence). The CDR3 region is CASSLDPQVNYGYTF. The CDR3, as DNA: TGTGCCAGCAGCTTGGATCCGCAAGTTAACTATGGCTACACCTTC.

The genes are TRBV11-3 and TRBJ2-1; D unresolved. Trimming took 2 bases from V and 8 from J, leaving 10 bases between them. Germline V gives CDR1 SGHNT, CDR2 YENEEA. The CDR3 sequence is 13 residues long. CDR3 nucleotide sequence: TGTGCCAGCAGCTTAAATTTAGAGGATGAGCAGTTCTTC. Translated: CASSLNLEDEQFF.

This chain joins TRBV27 and TRBJ1-2, with D unclear. The V gene's germline CDR1 is MNHEY and CDR2 SMNVEV (reference sequence). This CDR3 spans 13 amino acids. V was clipped by 2 bases and J by 4 bases, with 8 bases between them. In DNA, the CDR3 is TGTGCCAGCAGTTTAGGGCCGATCTATGGCTACACCTTC. Its translation: CASSLGPIYGYTF.

The chain employs TRBV6-5 and TRBJ2-1; 9 bases fit TRBD1. The CDR3 spans 14 residues. Germline V lookup: CDR1 MNHEY, CDR2 SVGAGI. With V trimmed by 4 bases and J by 5 bases, 3 bases remained unmatched. The DNA of the CDR3 is TGTGCCAGCAGTTCCTGGACAGGGGACAATGAGCAGTTCTTC. Amino acids: CASSSWTGDNEQFF.

The genes are TRBV30 and TRBJ1-2, with 7 bases that match TRBD1. V gave up 6 bases and J gave up 5 bases; unmatched junction bases: 6. Per germline, CDR1 GTSNPN and CDR2 SVGIG (reference sequence). The CDR3 length is 12 residues. CDR3 nucleotide sequence: TGTGCCTGCTCGACAGGGTTATATGGCTACACCTTC. Its protein is CACSTGLYGYTF.